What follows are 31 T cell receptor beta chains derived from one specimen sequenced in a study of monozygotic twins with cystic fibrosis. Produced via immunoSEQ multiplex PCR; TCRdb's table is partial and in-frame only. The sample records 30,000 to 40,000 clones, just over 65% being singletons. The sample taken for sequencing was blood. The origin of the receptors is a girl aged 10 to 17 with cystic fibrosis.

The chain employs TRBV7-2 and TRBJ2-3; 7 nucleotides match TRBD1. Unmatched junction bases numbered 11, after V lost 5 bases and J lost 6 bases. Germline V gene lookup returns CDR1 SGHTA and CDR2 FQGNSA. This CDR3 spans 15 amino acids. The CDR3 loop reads CASSLTRGTRDTQYF. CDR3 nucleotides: TGTGCCAGCAGCCTAACCAGGGGGACCAGGGATACGCAGTATTTT.

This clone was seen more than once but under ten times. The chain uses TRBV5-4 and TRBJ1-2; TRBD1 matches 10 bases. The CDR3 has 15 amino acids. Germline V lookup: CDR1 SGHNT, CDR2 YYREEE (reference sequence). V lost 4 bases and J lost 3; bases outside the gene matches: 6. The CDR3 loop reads CASSRQGARDYGYTF. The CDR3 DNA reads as TGTGCCAGCAGCAGACAGGGGGCGCGGGACTATGGCTACACCTTC.

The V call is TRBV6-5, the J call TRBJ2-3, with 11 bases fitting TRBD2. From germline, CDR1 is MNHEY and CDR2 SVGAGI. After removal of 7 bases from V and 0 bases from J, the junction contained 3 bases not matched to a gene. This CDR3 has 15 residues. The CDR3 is CASTRLAGSTDTQYF. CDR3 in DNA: TGTGCCAGCACCAGACTAGCGGGAAGCACAGATACGCAGTATTTT.

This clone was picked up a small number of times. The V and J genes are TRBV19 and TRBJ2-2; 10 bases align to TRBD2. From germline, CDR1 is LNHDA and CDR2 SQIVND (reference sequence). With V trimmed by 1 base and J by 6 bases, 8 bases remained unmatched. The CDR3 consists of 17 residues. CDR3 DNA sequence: TGTGCCAGTAGTATAGTTAGGGCTAGCGGGAGTGCCGGGGAGCTGTTTTTT. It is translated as CASSIVRASGSAGELFF.

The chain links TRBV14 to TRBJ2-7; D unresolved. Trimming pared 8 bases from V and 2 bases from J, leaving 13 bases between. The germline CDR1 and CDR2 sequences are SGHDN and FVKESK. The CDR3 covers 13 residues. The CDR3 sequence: CASSPGRTYEQYF. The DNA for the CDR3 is TGTGCCAGCTCCCCAGGACGGACCTACGAGCAGTACTTC.

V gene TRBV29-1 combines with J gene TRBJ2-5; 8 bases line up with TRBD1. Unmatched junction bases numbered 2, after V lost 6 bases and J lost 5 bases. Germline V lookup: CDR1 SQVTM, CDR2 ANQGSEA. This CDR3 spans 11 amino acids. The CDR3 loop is CSVRDRETQYF. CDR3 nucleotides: TGCAGCGTCCGGGACAGGGAGACCCAGTACTTC.

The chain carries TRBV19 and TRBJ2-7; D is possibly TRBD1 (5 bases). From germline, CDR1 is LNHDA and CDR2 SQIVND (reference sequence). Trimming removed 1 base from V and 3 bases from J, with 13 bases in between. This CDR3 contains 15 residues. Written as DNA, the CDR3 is TGTGCCAGTAGTATAGGCTATGGACAAGGCTACGAGCAGTACGTC. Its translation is CASSIGYGQGYEQYV.

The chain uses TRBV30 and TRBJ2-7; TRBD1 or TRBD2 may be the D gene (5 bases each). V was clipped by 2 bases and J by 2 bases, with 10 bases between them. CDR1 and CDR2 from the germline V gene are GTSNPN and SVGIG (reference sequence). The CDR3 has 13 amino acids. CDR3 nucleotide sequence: TGTGCCTGGAGTCGAGGGGTTACCTACGAGCAGTACTTC. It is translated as CAWSRGVTYEQYF.

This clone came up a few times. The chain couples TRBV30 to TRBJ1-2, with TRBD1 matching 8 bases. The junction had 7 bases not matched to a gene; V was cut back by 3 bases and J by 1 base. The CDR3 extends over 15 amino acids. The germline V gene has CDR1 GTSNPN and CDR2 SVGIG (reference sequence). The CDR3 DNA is TGTGCCTGGAGGGATCCGGGACAGGATAACTATGGCTACACCTTC. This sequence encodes CAWRDPGQDNYGYTF.

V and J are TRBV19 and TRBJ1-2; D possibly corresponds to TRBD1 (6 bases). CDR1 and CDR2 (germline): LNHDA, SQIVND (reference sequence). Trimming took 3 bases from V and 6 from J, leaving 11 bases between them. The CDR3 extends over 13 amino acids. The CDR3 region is CASSIAGAHGYTF. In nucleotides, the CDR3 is TGTGCCAGTAGTATTGCAGGGGCCCATGGCTACACCTTC.

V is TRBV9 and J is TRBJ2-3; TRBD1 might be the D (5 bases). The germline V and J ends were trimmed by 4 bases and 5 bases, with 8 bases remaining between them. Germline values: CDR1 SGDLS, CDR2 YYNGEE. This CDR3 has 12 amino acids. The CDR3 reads CASSTGIDTQYF. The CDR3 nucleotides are TGTGCCAGCAGCACAGGAATAGATACGCAGTATTTT.

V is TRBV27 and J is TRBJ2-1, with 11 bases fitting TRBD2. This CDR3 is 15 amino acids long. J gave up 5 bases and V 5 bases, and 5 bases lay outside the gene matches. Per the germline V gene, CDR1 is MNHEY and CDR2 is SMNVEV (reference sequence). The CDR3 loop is CASSQGTSGNNEQFF. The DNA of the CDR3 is TGTGCCAGCAGTCAAGGGACTAGCGGAAACAATGAGCAGTTCTTC.

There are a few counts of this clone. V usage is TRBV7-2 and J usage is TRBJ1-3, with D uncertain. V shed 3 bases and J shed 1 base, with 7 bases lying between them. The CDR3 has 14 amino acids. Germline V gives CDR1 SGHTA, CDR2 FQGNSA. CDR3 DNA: TGTGCCAGCAGCTTCGACCGTTCTGGAAACACCATATATTTT. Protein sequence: CASSFDRSGNTIYF.

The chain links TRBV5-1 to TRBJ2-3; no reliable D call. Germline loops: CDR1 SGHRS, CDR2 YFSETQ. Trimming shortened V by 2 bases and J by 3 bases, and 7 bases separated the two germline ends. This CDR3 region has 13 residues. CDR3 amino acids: CASSFLGTDTQYF. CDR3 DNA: TGCGCCAGCAGCTTCCTAGGGACAGATACGCAGTATTTT.

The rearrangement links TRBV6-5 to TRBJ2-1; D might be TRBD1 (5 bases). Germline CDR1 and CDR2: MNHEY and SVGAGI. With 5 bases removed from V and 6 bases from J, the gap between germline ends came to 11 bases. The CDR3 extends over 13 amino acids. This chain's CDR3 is CASSPRVPNEQFF. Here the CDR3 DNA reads TGTGCCAGCAGTCCCAGGGTACCCAATGAGCAGTTCTTC.

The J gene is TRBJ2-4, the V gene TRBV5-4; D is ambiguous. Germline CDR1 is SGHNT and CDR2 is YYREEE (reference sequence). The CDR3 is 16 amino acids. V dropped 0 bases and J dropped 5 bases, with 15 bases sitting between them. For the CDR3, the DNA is TGTGCCAGCAGCTTGGGCCGATCCGGGCTTCAAAACATTCAGTACTTC. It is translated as CASSLGRSGLQNIQYF.

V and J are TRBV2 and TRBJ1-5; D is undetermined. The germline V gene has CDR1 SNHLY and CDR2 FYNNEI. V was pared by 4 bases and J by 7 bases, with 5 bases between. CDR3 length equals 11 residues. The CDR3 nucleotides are TGTGCCAGCAGTGCCGACCAGCCCCAGCATTTT. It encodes CASSADQPQHF.

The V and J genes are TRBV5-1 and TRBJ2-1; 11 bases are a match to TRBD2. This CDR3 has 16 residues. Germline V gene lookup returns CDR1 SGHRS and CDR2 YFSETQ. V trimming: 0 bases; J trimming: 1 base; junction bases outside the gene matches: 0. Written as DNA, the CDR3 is TGCGCCAGCAGCTTGGGACTAGCGGGATCCTACAATGAGCAGTTCTTC. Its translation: CASSLGLAGSYNEQFF.

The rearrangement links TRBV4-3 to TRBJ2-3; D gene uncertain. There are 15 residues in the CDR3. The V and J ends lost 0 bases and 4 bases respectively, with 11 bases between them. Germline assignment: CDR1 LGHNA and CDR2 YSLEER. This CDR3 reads CASSQDLPASDTQYF. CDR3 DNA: TGCGCCAGCAGCCAAGATCTCCCGGCTTCAGATACGCAGTATTTT.

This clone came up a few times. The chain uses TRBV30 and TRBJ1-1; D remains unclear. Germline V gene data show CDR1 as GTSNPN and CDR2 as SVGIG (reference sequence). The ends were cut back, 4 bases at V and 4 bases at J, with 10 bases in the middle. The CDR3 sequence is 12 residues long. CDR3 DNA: TGTGCCTGGACCCCTGTTGGCACTGAAGCTTTCTTT. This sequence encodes CAWTPVGTEAFF.

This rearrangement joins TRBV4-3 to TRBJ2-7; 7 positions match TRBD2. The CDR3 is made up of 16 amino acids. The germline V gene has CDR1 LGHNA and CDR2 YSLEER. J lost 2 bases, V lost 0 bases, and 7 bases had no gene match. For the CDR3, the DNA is TGCGCCAGCAGCCAAGAACCAGCGGGGTTAGCCTACGAGCAGTACTTC. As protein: CASSQEPAGLAYEQYF.

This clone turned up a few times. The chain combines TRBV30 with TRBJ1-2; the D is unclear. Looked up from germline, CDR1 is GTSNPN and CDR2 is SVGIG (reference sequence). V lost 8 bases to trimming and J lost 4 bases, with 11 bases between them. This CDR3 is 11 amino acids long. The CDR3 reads CAHLGGYGYTF. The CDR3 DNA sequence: TGTGCCCACCTGGGCGGCTATGGCTACACCTTC. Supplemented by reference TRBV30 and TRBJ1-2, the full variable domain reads SQTIHQWPATLVQPVGSPLSLECTVEGTSNPNLYWYRQAAGRGLQLLFYSVGIGQISSEVPQNLSASRPQDRQFILSSKKLLLSDSGFYLCAHLGGYGYTFGSGTRLTVV.

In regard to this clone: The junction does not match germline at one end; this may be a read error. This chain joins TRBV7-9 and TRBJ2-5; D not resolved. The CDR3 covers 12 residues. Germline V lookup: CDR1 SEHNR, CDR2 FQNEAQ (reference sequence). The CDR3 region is CASSSTTTPRNF. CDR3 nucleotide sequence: TGTGCCAGCAGTTCGACGACCACCCCGAGAAACTTC.

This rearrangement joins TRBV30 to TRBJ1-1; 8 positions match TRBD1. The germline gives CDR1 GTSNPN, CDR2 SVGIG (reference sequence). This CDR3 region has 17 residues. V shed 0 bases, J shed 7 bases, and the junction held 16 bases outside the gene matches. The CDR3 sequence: CAWSVIPWEQGEVEAFF. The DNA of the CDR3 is TGTGCCTGGAGTGTAATCCCTTGGGAACAGGGGGAGGTTGAAGCTTTCTTT.

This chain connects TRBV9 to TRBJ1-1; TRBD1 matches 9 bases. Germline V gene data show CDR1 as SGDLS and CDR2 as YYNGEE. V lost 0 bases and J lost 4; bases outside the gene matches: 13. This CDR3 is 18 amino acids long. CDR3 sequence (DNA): TGTGCCAGCAGCGTAGAACTGTCCGGGACAGGGCGGGGCACTGAAGCTTTCTTT. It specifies CASSVELSGTGRGTEAFF.

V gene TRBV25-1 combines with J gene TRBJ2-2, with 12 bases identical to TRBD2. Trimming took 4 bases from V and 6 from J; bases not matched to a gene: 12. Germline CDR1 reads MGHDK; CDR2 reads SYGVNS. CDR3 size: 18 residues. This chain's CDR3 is CASSGSPGLAGGAGELFF. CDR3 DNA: TGTGCCAGCAGTGGATCCCCCGGCCTAGCGGGAGGGGCCGGGGAGCTGTTTTTT.

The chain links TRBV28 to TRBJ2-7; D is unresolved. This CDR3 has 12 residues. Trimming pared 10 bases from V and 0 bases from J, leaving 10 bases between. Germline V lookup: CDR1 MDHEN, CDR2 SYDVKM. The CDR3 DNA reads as TGTGCCACCACCTTAAGCTCCTACGAGCAGTACTTC. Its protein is CATTLSSYEQYF.

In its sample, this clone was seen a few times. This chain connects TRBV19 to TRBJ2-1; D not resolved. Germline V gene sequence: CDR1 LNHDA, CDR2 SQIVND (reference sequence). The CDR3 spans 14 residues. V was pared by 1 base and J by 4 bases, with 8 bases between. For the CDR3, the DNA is TGTGCCAGTAGTATAGCTGACGGTTACAATGAGCAGTTCTTC. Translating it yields CASSIADGYNEQFF.

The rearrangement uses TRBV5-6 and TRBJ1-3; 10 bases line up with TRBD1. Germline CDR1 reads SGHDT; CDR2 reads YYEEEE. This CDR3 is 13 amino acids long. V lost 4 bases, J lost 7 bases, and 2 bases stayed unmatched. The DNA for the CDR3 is TGTGCCAGCAGCAGGGACAGGGGTAACACCATATATTTT. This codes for CASSRDRGNTIYF.

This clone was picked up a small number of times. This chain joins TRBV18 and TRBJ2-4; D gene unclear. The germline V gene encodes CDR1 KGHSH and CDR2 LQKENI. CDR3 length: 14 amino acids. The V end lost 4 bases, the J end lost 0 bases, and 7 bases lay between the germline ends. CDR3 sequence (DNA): TGTGCCAGCTCACTGCAGAGAGCCAAAAACATTCAGTACTTC. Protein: CASSLQRAKNIQYF. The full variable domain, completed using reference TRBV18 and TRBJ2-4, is NAGVMQNPRHLVRRRGQEARLRCSPMKGHSHVYWYRQLPEEGLKFMVYLQKENIIDESGMPKERFSAEFPKEGPSILRIQQVVRGDSAAYFCASSLQRAKNIQYFGAGTRLSVL.

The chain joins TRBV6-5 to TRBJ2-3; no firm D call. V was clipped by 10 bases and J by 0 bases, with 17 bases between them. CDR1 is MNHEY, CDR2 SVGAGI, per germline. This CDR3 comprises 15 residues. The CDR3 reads CATRPGFSSTDTQYF. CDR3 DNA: TGTGCCACACGCCCCGGGTTCAGCAGCACAGATACGCAGTATTTT.